Listed here are 28 T cell receptor beta chains from one sample, sequenced in a study of beta chain features in type 1 diabetes. The study reverse transcribed the entire isolated RNA, so it sequenced expressed TCRB transcripts. The method was immunoSEQ multiplex PCR; TCRdb's version includes in-frame clones alone and lacks a portion of them. The sample has 140,000 or so clones, roughly a tenth seen once. The source material was central memory CD4+ T cells from blood. Receptors were obtained from a man aged 18 to 35 in good health.

The V gene is TRBV19, the J gene TRBJ2-1; TRBD2 matches at 9 bases. Germline V lookup: CDR1 LNHDA, CDR2 SQIVND (reference sequence). V gave up 6 bases and J gave up 8 bases; unmatched junction bases: 17. The CDR3 runs to 17 residues. CDR3 loop: CASRFHGRAGGPYEQFF. CDR3 nucleotides: TGTGCCAGTAGGTTTCATGGTCGGGCGGGGGGGCCGTATGAGCAGTTCTTC.

This clone was detected a few times. V is TRBV2 and J is TRBJ2-5; 8 positions match TRBD2. J was trimmed by 4 bases and V by 3 bases; bases with no gene match: 10. The CDR3 length is 16 residues. CDR1 SNHLY and CDR2 FYNNEI come from the germline V gene. As DNA, the CDR3 is TGTGCCAGCAGTGACTGGGGCCTAGCGGGCGTAGAGACCCAGTACTTC. Amino acids: CASSDWGLAGVETQYF.

The rearrangement links TRBV5-1 to TRBJ1-1; 10 bases line up with TRBD1. This CDR3 has 14 residues. CDR1 SGHRS and CDR2 YFSETQ come from the germline V gene. J gave up 3 bases and V 4 bases, and 3 bases lay outside the gene matches. The CDR3 spells CASSRTGGYTEAFF. CDR3 DNA: TGCGCCAGCAGCCGGACAGGGGGGTACACTGAAGCTTTCTTT. Filled out from reference TRBV5-1 and TRBJ1-1, the complete variable domain reads KAGVTQTPRYLIKTRGQQVTLSCSPISGHRSVSWYQQTPGQGLQFLFEYFSETQRNKGNFPGRFSGRQFSNSRSEMNVSTLELGDSALYLCASSRTGGYTEAFFGQGTRLTVV.

Comment on this clone: The same CDR3 also results from other DNA sequences found in this sample. This chain connects TRBV5-1 to TRBJ2-5, with 8 bases aligning to TRBD1. With V trimmed by 4 bases and J by 6 bases, 5 bases remained unmatched. The V gene's germline CDR1 is SGHRS and CDR2 YFSETQ. The CDR3 spans 13 residues. The CDR3, as DNA: TGCGCCAGCAGCCTAGGACAGGGACAGACCCAGTACTTC. Translation: CASSLGQGQTQYF.

This clone has just a few counts. V is TRBV6-1 and J is TRBJ1-6; TRBD1 might be the D (5 bases). The V end was cut by 10 bases, the J end by 7 bases, with 14 bases between. Per germline, CDR1 MNHNS and CDR2 SASEGT. The CDR3 runs to 13 residues. The CDR3 here is CATTEGRNSPLHF. In DNA, the CDR3 is TGTGCCACGACGGAGGGACGCAATTCACCCCTCCACTTT.

This clone was observed a handful of times. The CDR3 DNA reads TGTGCCAGCAGTGAACGTGCCCTCCACTTT. Translation: CASSERALHF. The rearrangement uses TRBV2 and TRBJ1-6, with D unresolved. The CDR3 contains 10 residues. V lost 2 bases and J lost 14, with 4 bases in between. Germline V gene data show CDR1 as SNHLY and CDR2 as FYNNEI.

This clone was detected only a few times. The chain combines TRBV19 with TRBJ1-5, with D possibly matching TRBD1 (5 bases). Trimming took 0 bases from V and 5 from J, leaving 14 bases between them. CDR1 is LNHDA and CDR2 is SQIVND in the germline V gene (reference sequence). This CDR3 is built from 16 residues. CDR3 residues: CASSIDWGGVDQPQHF. CDR3 coding DNA: TGTGCCAGTAGTATAGATTGGGGGGGGGTGGATCAGCCCCAGCATTTT.

This clone was seen only a few times. The gene calls are TRBV7-2 and TRBJ1-6; D is unresolved. This CDR3 is built from 18 residues. The germline V gene encodes CDR1 SGHTA and CDR2 FQGNSA. Deletions cut 5 bases from V and 3 bases from J, with 20 bases between. CDR3 DNA: TGTGCCAGCAGCCTACGGACTCTTATGGACGGCTATAATTCACCCCTCCACTTT. Translated: CASSLRTLMDGYNSPLHF.

This clone was counted only a few times. V usage is TRBV6-5 and J usage is TRBJ2-5, with TRBD1 matching over 7 bases. Per the germline V gene, CDR1 is MNHEY and CDR2 is SVGAGI. Trimming cost V 5 bases and J 5 bases; bases outside gene matches: 5. This CDR3 region has 13 residues. CDR3 in amino acids: CASSTGVGETQYF. DNA of the CDR3: TGTGCCAGCAGTACAGGGGTCGGGGAGACCCAGTACTTC.

This clone has only a few counts. This rearrangement joins TRBV7-2 to TRBJ2-5; D remains ambiguous. CDR3 length equals 11 residues. V shed 4 bases and J shed 5 bases, with 5 bases lying between them. CDR1 is SGHTA, CDR2 FQGNSA, per germline. CDR3: CASSSPETQYF. Written as DNA, the CDR3 is TGTGCCAGCAGCTCCCCTGAGACCCAGTACTTC.

The chain carries TRBV11-2 and TRBJ2-7, with D tentatively TRBD1 (5 bases). Trimming stripped 5 bases from V and 11 bases from J, with 16 bases between. The germline gives CDR1 SGHAT, CDR2 FQNNGV. There are 12 residues in the CDR3. The CDR3 region has the DNA TGTGCCAGCAGCCGAGTAGGGGCCGGCGAGTACTTC. It is translated as CASSRVGAGEYF.

This chain connects TRBV5-4 to TRBJ2-3; a weak D match, TRBD2 (6 bases). The CDR3 contains 15 residues. Looked up from germline, CDR1 is SGHNT and CDR2 is YYREEE (reference sequence). The V gene lost 1 base and the J gene lost 4 bases, with 13 bases spanning the gap. CDR3: CASSLSAGRPDTQYF. CDR3 sequence (DNA): TGTGCCAGCAGCTTGTCGGCAGGGAGGCCAGATACGCAGTATTTT.

The CDR3 spells CASTLDRNYGYTF. CDR3 DNA sequence: TGTGCCAGCACCTTGGACAGAAACTATGGCTACACCTTC. V usage is TRBV7-2 and J usage is TRBJ1-2, with D possibly being TRBD1 (6 bases). The CDR3 runs to 13 residues. Germline lookup yields CDR1 SGHTA and CDR2 FQGNSA. Trimming removed 7 bases from V and 2 bases from J, with 11 bases in between.

This clone was observed a few times. The genes are TRBV4-3 and TRBJ2-2; no firm D call. The V end was cut by 0 bases, the J end by 4 bases, with 6 bases between. CDR3 length equals 14 residues. The germline CDR1 and CDR2 sequences are LGHNA and YSLEER. The CDR3 DNA follows: TGCGCCAGCAGCCAAGACCCGAGCACCGGGGAGCTGTTTTTT. Residues: CASSQDPSTGELFF.

This clone was seen only a few times. CDR3 nucleotide sequence: TGTGCCAGCAGCCAAGATGATCACGGAGATCAGCCCCAGCATTTT. This sequence encodes CASSQDDHGDQPQHF. This chain links TRBV4-2 with TRBJ1-5; D not resolved. The CDR3 contains 15 residues. V was clipped by 0 bases and J by 5 bases, with 11 bases between them. Germline CDR1 and CDR2: LGHNA and YNFKEQ.

This clone was seen a handful of times. The chain is built from TRBV5-5 and TRBJ1-2; 7 bases are shared with TRBD1. V shed 1 base and J 2 bases; nucleotides not matched to a gene: 2. This CDR3 is built from 14 residues. Germline V lookup: CDR1 SGHKS, CDR2 YYEKEE (reference sequence). In DNA form, the CDR3 reads TGTGCCAGCAGCTTGCGACAGGGAAACTATGGCTACACCTTC. Amino acids: CASSLRQGNYGYTF.

This clone has more than one count but fewer than ten. The chain is built from TRBV28 and TRBJ2-7; D is perhaps TRBD2 (5 bases). Between the trimmed V and J ends, which lost 7 bases and 2 bases, there was a span of 9 bases. CDR1 is MDHEN and CDR2 is SYDVKM in the germline V gene. This CDR3 has 12 residues. CDR3 nucleotide sequence: TGTGCCAGCACGTCCGGGACCTACGAGCAGTACTTC. Translation: CASTSGTYEQYF.

This clone appeared a few times. The chain is built from TRBV6-5 and TRBJ1-1, with D maybe TRBD1 (6 bases). Germline assignment: CDR1 MNHEY and CDR2 SVGAGI. This CDR3 is built from 13 residues. V dropped 2 bases and J dropped 5 bases, with 9 bases sitting between them. CDR3 DNA: TGTGCCAGCAGTTACGCCAGGGGTACTGAAGCTTTCTTT. Its translation: CASSYARGTEAFF.

V and J are TRBV11-2 and TRBJ1-2; perhaps TRBD1 as D (5 bases). V dropped 2 bases and J dropped 2 bases, with 9 bases sitting between them. CDR1 and CDR2 from the germline V gene are SGHAT and FQNNGV. This CDR3 contains 14 residues. The DNA of the CDR3 is TGTGCCAGCAGCTTATCCCCAGGGAACTATGGCTACACCTTC. It codes for CASSLSPGNYGYTF.

This chain uses TRBV7-2 with TRBJ1-3; D call uncertain. Trimming pared 5 bases from V and 1 base from J, leaving 15 bases between. The V gene's germline CDR1 is SGHTA and CDR2 FQGNSA. The CDR3 has 16 residues. The CDR3 nucleotides are TGTGCCAGCAGCGGGAGAGGTTCTTTTTCTGGAAACACCATATATTTT. This codes for CASSGRGSFSGNTIYF.

This clone occurred a few times. CDR3 in amino acids: CASSLAAGGLHYEQYF. CDR3 nucleotides: TGTGCCAGCAGCTTAGCTGCGGGGGGCCTACACTACGAGCAGTACTTC. The V call is TRBV7-2, the J call TRBJ2-7; 8 bases line up with TRBD2. The germline V gene encodes CDR1 SGHTA and CDR2 FQGNSA. Trimming took 0 bases from V and 3 from J; bases not matched to a gene: 7. The length of the CDR3 is 16 residues. The variable domain in full, completed from reference TRBV7-2 and TRBJ2-7, reads GAGVSQSPSNKVTEKGKDVELRCDPISGHTALYWYRQSLGQGLEFLIYFQGNSAPDKSGLPSDRFSAERTGGSVSTLTIQRTQQEDSAVYLCASSLAAGGLHYEQYFGPGTRLTVT.

This chain uses TRBV4-2 with TRBJ2-3, with TRBD2 matching 8 bases. V lost 2 bases, J lost 4 bases, and 8 bases stayed unmatched. The CDR3 sequence is 16 residues long. Germline CDR1 and CDR2: LGHNA and YNFKEQ. This CDR3 is CASSQSSGGVADTQYF. The CDR3 DNA reads TGTGCCAGCAGCCAATCTTCGGGGGGGGTAGCAGATACGCAGTATTTT.

This clone has more than one count but fewer than ten. V and J are TRBV5-6 and TRBJ1-6; D perhaps matches TRBD1 (6 bases). The CDR3 covers 16 residues. CDR1 SGHDT and CDR2 YYEEEE come from the germline V gene. V lost 4 bases, J lost 3 bases, and 14 bases lay in between. Here the CDR3 reads CASSRGTGSYNSPLHF. In DNA, the CDR3 is TGTGCCAGCAGCAGGGGGACGGGAAGCTATAATTCACCCCTCCACTTT.

A few counts support this clone. The rearrangement uses TRBV4-1 and TRBJ2-3; 7 bases map to TRBD1. The length of the CDR3 is 14 residues. Germline V gene data show CDR1 as MGHRA and CDR2 as YSYEKL. The V segment lost 3 bases and the J segment 1 base; nucleotides outside the gene matches: 1. The CDR3 DNA reads as TGCGCCAGCAGCCATGGACAGGGCACAGATACGCAGTATTTT. Amino acids: CASSHGQGTDTQYF.

The genes are TRBV9 and TRBJ2-5; 7 bases map to TRBD1. CDR3 length: 16 residues. Germline CDR1 and CDR2: SGDLS and YYNGEE. The V gene end was trimmed by 0 bases and the J gene end by 3 bases; junction bases not matched to a gene: 8. The CDR3 region has the DNA TGTGCCAGCAGCGTAGGAGGGGGCAGTCCTAAAGAGACCCAGTACTTC. Protein product: CASSVGGGSPKETQYF.

This CDR3 is CASSLRGGAGNEQFF. Here the CDR3 DNA reads TGTGCCAGCAGCTTACGAGGGGGGGCTGGTAATGAGCAGTTCTTC. This sequence joins TRBV7-2 and TRBJ2-1; perhaps TRBD2 as D (7 bases). V was trimmed by 2 bases and J by 7 bases, leaving 15 bases between them. Germline V gene sequence: CDR1 SGHTA, CDR2 FQGNSA. This CDR3 region has 15 residues.

This clone was observed a single time. This chain uses TRBV5-4 with TRBJ2-5; D not resolved. V was pared by 0 bases and J by 1 base, with 4 bases between. Germline V gene sequence: CDR1 SGHNT, CDR2 YYREEE (reference sequence). The length of the CDR3 is 13 residues. CDR3 protein: CASSLGLQETQYF. DNA of the CDR3: TGTGCCAGCAGCTTGGGACTCCAAGAGACCCAGTACTTC.

This chain links TRBV5-1 with TRBJ2-5; TRBD2 might be the D (6 bases). The J call may not be correct, given that the DNA end is closer to TRBJ2-7. The germline gives CDR1 SGHRS, CDR2 YFSETQ. The CDR3 runs to 14 residues. DNA of the CDR3: TGCGCCAGCAGCTTGGCGGTGGAGGGAGGCGAGCAGTACTTC. This translates into CASSLAVEGGEQYF.